This record concerns one T cell receptor (beta chain) sequence. The table came from immunoSEQ multiplex PCR; TCRdb's copy has only in-frame clones and leaves some out. Of approximately 400,000 clones in the sample, roughly 90% are singletons; the top ten hold around 0.94%. The source of the sample is a study of blood T cell repertoires in COVID-19. Study information: Donors in the United States, Italy and Spain gave samples during acute or convalescent COVID-19. T cells, B-cell-depleted T cells, or PBMCs supplied cDNA or gDNA.

Exposed enrollees had met someone with a PCR-confirmed or clinician-diagnosed COVID-19 case at some point within the 2 weeks before study entry. This CDR3 has 17 amino acids. The V end was cut by 2 bases, the J end by 0 bases, with 13 bases between. Germline CDR1 reads SGHVS; CDR2 reads FQNEAQ. The sequence was obtained from a middle-aged woman who had been exposed to COVID-19. The chain recombines TRBV7-8 with TRBJ1-4; D possibly corresponds to TRBD1 (6 bases). Sample: PBMCs or T cells enriched from blood (not recorded which). CDR3 loop: CASSLYDRTATNEKLFF. CDR3 bases: TGTGCCAGCAGCTTATATGACAGGACCGCAACTAATGAAAAACTGTTTTTT.